One and the same sample provided the 22 T cell receptor beta chains below, sequenced in a study of shared clonotypes between healthy human individuals (dated by TCRdb to about 2020). Library preparation was by the immunoSEQ multiplex PCR assay. What TCRdb holds here is the immuneACCESS table cut down to in-frame rearrangements. Part of the clones is not present; checked against another copy, under half of the missing clones reflect an unresolved V gene, and the others are unexplained. Here the sample has about 2,200,000 clones; approximately 94% occur a single time. Roughly 1.7% of the sample is taken by the ten largest. CD8 naive samples were CD45RO-negative cells positively selected for CCR7, giving a CD45RA+CCR7+ population that excluded TemRA cells. The sample consisted of naive CD8+ T cells from PBMCs. In light of the paper, this sample's cell subset or site label describes: CD45RA+CCR7+. Receptors originate from a man in his late teens or twenties in good health. Some clones in this sample may be carry-over from other donors' samples.

This chain links TRBV9 with TRBJ2-1; 10 bases map to TRBD1. This CDR3 contains 15 residues. Trimming removed 4 bases from V and 7 bases from J; junction bases left unmatched: 8. Germline V gene sequence: CDR1 SGDLS, CDR2 YYNGEE. The CDR3 spells CASSHRQGAGNEQFF. CDR3 in DNA: TGTGCCAGCAGCCACCGACAGGGGGCAGGAAATGAGCAGTTCTTC.

V usage is TRBV28 and J usage is TRBJ1-2; D is unresolved. The CDR3 is made up of 15 amino acids. V lost 5 bases and J 2 bases, leaving 15 bases between the germline ends. In germline, CDR1 is MDHEN, CDR2 SYDVKM. In DNA, the CDR3 is TGTGCCAGCAGTCTATCCCCGGACGGGAACTATGGCTACACCTTC. Translated, it gives CASSLSPDGNYGYTF.

Comments on this clone: Other DNA sequences within the sample encode an identical CDR3. V and J are TRBV27 and TRBJ2-2; D perhaps matches TRBD2 (6 bases). The ends were cut back, 6 bases at V and 6 bases at J, with 14 bases in the middle. This CDR3 comprises 14 residues. The germline gives CDR1 MNHEY, CDR2 SMNVEV (reference sequence). CDR3 DNA sequence: TGTGCCAGCAGCCTCCTGGGGAGGTCCGGGGAGCTGTTTTTT. Translated, it gives CASSLLGRSGELFF.

The V call is TRBV9, the J call TRBJ2-5; TRBD2 matches at 9 bases. CDR1 and CDR2 from the germline V gene are SGDLS and YYNGEE. Trimming removed 5 bases from V and 1 base from J; junction bases left unmatched: 6. CDR3 length: 15 residues. The CDR3 region is CASSAGGDPQETQYF. DNA for the CDR3: TGTGCCAGCAGTGCGGGGGGGGACCCCCAAGAGACCCAGTACTTC.

Concerning this clone itself: The same CDR3 is also encoded by other DNA sequences in this sample. This rearrangement joins TRBV7-8 to TRBJ2-7; D is possibly TRBD2 (6 bases). Germline CDR1 SGHVS, CDR2 FQNEAQ. Between the trimmed V and J ends, which lost 1 base and 2 bases, there was a span of 6 bases. The CDR3 is made up of 13 amino acids. This CDR3 is CASSLGRAYEQYF. CDR3 nucleotide sequence: TGTGCCAGCAGCTTAGGGAGGGCCTACGAGCAGTACTTC.

This chain links TRBV5-6 with TRBJ2-1; D is ambiguous. CDR1 is SGHDT and CDR2 is YYEEEE in the germline V gene. V was trimmed by 1 base and J by 7 bases, leaving 15 bases between them. The CDR3 has 15 residues. The CDR3 sequence: CASSLLPRKRNEQFF. The CDR3 bases are TGTGCCAGCAGCTTGCTTCCTAGGAAGAGGAATGAGCAGTTCTTC.

This clone has only a few counts. The chain combines TRBV25-1 with TRBJ2-5, with TRBD1 matching over 7 bases. The CDR3 contains 12 residues. The germline V gene encodes CDR1 MGHDK and CDR2 SYGVNS. With 8 bases clipped from V and 3 bases from J, the junction kept 3 bases outside the gene matches. CDR3 nucleotide sequence: TGTGCCAGCGGAGACAGGGAAGAGACCCAGTACTTC. This translates into CASGDREETQYF. Looking up the rest from reference TRBV25-1 and TRBJ2-5 gives the full variable domain: EADIYQTPRYLVIGTGKKITLECSQTMGHDKMYWYQQDPGMELHLIHYSYGVNSTEKGDLSSESTVSRIRTEHFPLTLESARPSHTSQYLCASGDREETQYFGPGTRLLVL.

Remarks on this clone: Other nucleotide sequences from this sample produce the same CDR3. The chain links TRBV27 to TRBJ2-7; TRBD1 aligns across 10 bases. The length of the CDR3 is 14 residues. Trimming at V came to 4 bases and at J to 4 bases, leaving 4 bases not matched to a gene. In germline, CDR1 is MNHEY, CDR2 SMNVEV (reference sequence). The chain's CDR3 is CASSSRDRGYEQYF. The CDR3 region has the DNA TGTGCCAGCAGTTCCCGGGACAGGGGATACGAGCAGTACTTC.

The chain is built from TRBV4-1 and TRBJ1-5; TRBD1 is a possible D gene (5 bases). CDR3 length: 16 residues. V lost 4 bases and J 0 bases, leaving 13 bases between the germline ends. Germline loops: CDR1 MGHRA, CDR2 YSYEKL. The CDR3 nucleotides read TGCGCCAGCAGCCCAGGCGGGGGTTATAGCAATCAGCCCCAGCATTTT. Protein: CASSPGGGYSNQPQHF.

J is TRBJ2-5 and V is TRBV28; a possible D gene is TRBD1 (6 bases). The CDR3 runs 15 residues. Germline V lookup: CDR1 MDHEN, CDR2 SYDVKM. The ends were cut back, 1 base at V and 2 bases at J, with 11 bases in the middle. The CDR3 DNA sequence: TGTGCCAGCAGTTTATCGGACAGAGTTCAAGAGACCCAGTACTTC. This translates into CASSLSDRVQETQYF.

The chain recombines TRBV11-2 with TRBJ2-7; D gene uncertain. Germline CDR1 is SGHAT and CDR2 is FQNNGV. The CDR3 contains 17 residues. V lost 3 bases, J lost 3 bases, and 21 bases lay in between. CDR3 protein: CASSFMVSRVGYYEQYF. In nucleotides, the CDR3 is TGTGCCAGCAGCTTCATGGTTAGTCGGGTGGGTTACTACGAGCAGTACTTC.

CDR3 residues: CASSDVWTSGKGEQFF. The DNA for the CDR3 is TGTGCCAGCAGTGATGTTTGGACTAGCGGGAAGGGCGAGCAGTTCTTC. The chain recombines TRBV2 with TRBJ2-1; 12 nucleotides align to TRBD2. The CDR3 sequence is 16 residues long. The junction had 10 bases not matched to a gene; V was cut back by 3 bases and J by 10 bases. Per the germline V gene, CDR1 is SNHLY and CDR2 is FYNNEI.

This clone was observed a single time. The V and J genes are TRBV28 and TRBJ2-1; tentative D call: TRBD2 (6 bases). The CDR3 consists of 16 residues. V shed 5 bases and J shed 9 bases, with 23 bases lying between them. The germline CDR1 and CDR2 sequences are MDHEN and SYDVKM. The CDR3 reads CASSASVYVLGGEQFF. The DNA of the CDR3 is TGTGCCAGCAGTGCAAGCGTCTACGTGTTGGGAGGTGAGCAGTTCTTC.

This clone was counted once. The V call is TRBV6-5, the J call TRBJ2-7; 7 nucleotides line up with TRBD2. The CDR3 spans 15 residues. CDR1 and CDR2 (germline): MNHEY, SVGAGI. The ends lost 1 base at V and 3 bases at J; junction bases unmatched: 6. CDR3 coding DNA: TGTGCCAGCAGTTACTTGGGAGGGGAGGGCTACGAGCAGTACTTC. Translation: CASSYLGGEGYEQYF.

The rearrangement uses TRBV7-8 and TRBJ1-1; TRBD1 is a possible D gene (5 bases). Germline-derived CDR1 and CDR2 are SGHVS and FQNEAQ. This CDR3 has 15 residues. The V and J ends lost 3 bases and 0 bases respectively, with 11 bases between them. In nucleotides, the CDR3 is TGTGCCAGCAGCTTTGGGAGGGGCATGAACACTGAAGCTTTCTTT. It is translated as CASSFGRGMNTEAFF. Drawing the rest from reference TRBV7-8 and TRBJ1-1, the complete variable domain is GAGVSQSPRYKVAKRGQDVALRCDPISGHVSLFWYQQALGQGPEFLTYFQNEAQLDKSGLPSDRFFAERPEGSVSTLKIQRTQQEDSAVYLCASSFGRGMNTEAFFGQGTRLTVV.

A note on this clone: Other DNA sequences from this sample encode an identical CDR3 as well. The chain recombines TRBV19 with TRBJ2-7; the D gene could be TRBD1 or TRBD2 (5 bases each). This CDR3 contains 13 residues. CDR1 is LNHDA and CDR2 is SQIVND in the germline V gene (reference sequence). V dropped 5 bases and J dropped 3 bases, with 11 bases sitting between them. CDR3 DNA sequence: TGTGCCAGTAGTGGGGGAGTCAGCTACGAGCAGTACTTC. Its protein is CASSGGVSYEQYF.

The rearrangement joins TRBV2 to TRBJ2-7; 8 nucleotides match TRBD2. CDR1 and CDR2 from the germline V gene are SNHLY and FYNNEI. J gave up 3 bases and V 10 bases, and 14 bases lay outside the gene matches. There are 15 residues in the CDR3. CDR3 region: CAIIGGSGGVYEQYF. The CDR3, as DNA: TGTGCCATCATCGGCGGGAGCGGGGGAGTCTACGAGCAGTACTTC.

This rearrangement joins TRBV5-6 to TRBJ2-2, with TRBD2 as a possible D gene (6 bases). This CDR3 has 15 residues. V was cut by 0 bases and J by 4 bases, with 10 bases left in between. Germline CDR1 reads SGHDT; CDR2 reads YYEEEE. As DNA, the CDR3 is TGTGCCAGCAGCTTGGCGGGAGCTATCACCGGGGAGCTGTTTTTT. Translation: CASSLAGAITGELFF.

V usage is TRBV7-2 and J usage is TRBJ2-2, with 9 bases fitting TRBD2. The V gene's germline CDR1 is SGHTA and CDR2 FQGNSA. This CDR3 is 17 amino acids long. The J segment lost 0 bases and the V segment lost 5 bases, leaving 7 bases of the junction unmatched. As DNA, the CDR3 is TGTGCCAGCAGCCCAGGGCCTAGCGGGGCGAACACCGGGGAGCTGTTTTTT. This codes for CASSPGPSGANTGELFF.

The chain combines TRBV6-4 with TRBJ1-2; 7 bases agree with TRBD1. The CDR3 length is 18 residues. With V trimmed by 0 bases and J by 0 bases, 10 bases remained unmatched. Germline V gives CDR1 MRHNA, CDR2 SNTAGT. The CDR3 DNA follows: TGTGCCAGCAGTGACTCAGGTTTCAGGGGGAGATCTAACTATGGCTACACCTTC. This encodes CASSDSGFRGRSNYGYTF.

A note on this clone: Distinct nucleotide sequences in the sample also encode this CDR3. The chain's CDR3 is CAISESKSSGNTIYF. Here the CDR3 DNA reads TGTGCCATCAGTGAGTCGAAGAGCTCTGGAAACACCATATATTTT. J is TRBJ1-3 and V is TRBV10-3; D is unclear. Germline values: CDR1 ENHRY, CDR2 SYGVKD. Trimming stripped 0 bases from V and 0 bases from J, with 6 bases between. This CDR3 contains 15 residues.

The V call is TRBV29-1, the J call TRBJ2-1; D possibly matches TRBD1 or TRBD2 (6 bases each). Trimming removed 4 bases at V and 4 bases at J, with 11 bases between. This CDR3 region has 13 residues. CDR1 SQVTM and CDR2 ANQGSEA come from the germline V gene. CDR3 sequence (DNA): TGCAGCGTTGCGGGGGCAGGGTACAATGAGCAGTTCTTC. It yields the protein CSVAGAGYNEQFF.